These 6 T cell receptor beta chains were all obtained from the same sample, sequenced in a study of T-cell reconstitution after alpha-beta-depleted transplantation in children. Construction of the TCRbeta library involved unique molecular identifiers. TCRdb reanalysed the PCR reads using MiXCR and keeps one entry per CDR3 protein. The profile shows about 400,000 distinct CDR3 sequences, 10% to 15% of them singletons. Here the sequenced sample was PBMCs, taken from the stem cell graft. The origin of the receptors is a human donor who donated a stem cell graft to a child with Fanconi anemia.

V is TRBV12-3 or TRBV12-4 and J is TRBJ1-1, with TRBD1 matching over 7 bases. With V trimmed by 6 bases and J by 1 base, 5 bases remained unmatched. The CDR3 extends over 14 amino acids. CDR3 DNA sequence: TGTGCCAGCAGCTCCAGACAGGGGAACACTGAAGCTTTCTTT. Its protein is CASSSRQGNTEAFF.

This clonotype was seen at least ten times. The V call is TRBV20-1, the J call TRBJ2-3; the D gene is possibly TRBD2 (5 bases). Germline V gives CDR1 DFQATT, CDR2 SNEGSKA (reference sequence). The CDR3 spans 11 residues. V gave up 3 bases and J gave up 6 bases, with 7 bases separating them. This CDR3 reads CSASGVDTQYF. As DNA, the CDR3 is TGCAGTGCTAGCGGGGTGGATACGCAGTATTTT.

This clonotype was detected ten times or more. The chain joins TRBV6-5 to TRBJ1-5, with TRBD1 as a possible D gene (6 bases). Germline CDR1 and CDR2: MNHEY and SVGAGI. This CDR3 contains 18 residues. Trimming left V 5 bases short and J 2 bases short, with 22 bases between. In DNA form, the CDR3 reads TGTGCCAGCAGTAGTCGGACGCCTACAGGGACTGGCAATCAGCCCCAGCATTTT. This sequence encodes CASSSRTPTGTGNQPQHF.

The chain employs TRBV6-5 and TRBJ1-1, with D possibly matching TRBD1 (5 bases). Germline V gene lookup returns CDR1 MNHEY and CDR2 SVGAGI. The CDR3 has 11 amino acids. Trimming stripped 6 bases from V and 12 bases from J, with 14 bases between. CDR3 region: CASRRQWGTFF. The CDR3, as DNA: TGTGCCAGCAGGCGACAGTGGGGAACTTTCTTT.

This clonotype has just a few counts. The chain joins TRBV20-1 to TRBJ2-3; a weak D match, TRBD2 (6 bases). CDR3 size: 14 residues. The V and J ends lost 1 base and 1 base respectively, with 9 bases between them. Germline values: CDR1 DFQATT, CDR2 SNEGSKA (reference sequence). The CDR3 nucleotides are TGCAGTGCTAGAGTGATAGCGGGCACAGATACGCAGTATTTT. Translation: CSARVIAGTDTQYF.

This clonotype showed up many times. CDR3 DNA: TGCAGCGTTGAAACAGGGTACGAGCAGTACGTC. Translation: CSVETGYEQYV. The V and J genes are TRBV29-1 and TRBJ2-7; maybe TRBD1 (6 bases). This CDR3 comprises 11 residues. Trimming took off 2 bases at V and 4 bases at J, with 6 bases between the two ends. Germline CDR1 reads SQVTM; CDR2 reads ANQGSEA.